Sequencing of this T cell receptor (beta chain) was carried out in a study of immune evolution from preneoplasia to lung adenocarcinoma. Study overall: HLA loss of heterozygosity: roughly 6.4% AIS, about 15% MIA, roughly 35% ADC, none AAH.

Germline V CDR1 and CDR2: SGHNT, YYREEE (reference sequence). Trimming shortened V by 1 base and J by 5 bases, and 13 bases separated the two germline ends. There are 14 residues in the CDR3. The method was immunoSEQ multiplex PCR; TCRdb's version includes in-frame clones alone and lacks a portion of them. In the table there are about 6,900 clones, 75% to 85% of which are singletons. The sequenced material came from FFPE invasive lung adenocarcinoma tissue. The chain uses TRBV5-4 and TRBJ2-7, with D maybe TRBD2 (5 bases). The receptor was isolated from a person aged 40 to 49 with lung adenocarcinoma. The chain's CDR3 is CASSLILVYHEQYF. In nucleotides, the CDR3 is TGTGCCAGCAGCTTGATACTAGTTTACCACGAGCAGTACTTC.